A single T cell receptor beta chain is shown here with its context. Repertoires were generated with immunoSEQ multiplex PCR, while TCRdb's copy carries only in-frame clones and drops some. The repertoire holds a few hundred thousand clones, with around 85% as singletons. This sample is part of a study of blood T cell repertoires in COVID-19. In the study overall: Acute and convalescent COVID-19 samples came from the United States, Italy and Spain.

CDR3 length equals 16 residues. CDR1 and CDR2 (germline): LGHNA, YNFKEQ. Trimming stripped 0 bases from V and 0 bases from J, with 6 bases between. All enrollees were about 18 to 100 years old and from under 25 US areas. Self-reported history from a screening survey and questionnaire set each donor's cohort. The recovered donors of Cohort 3 showed two negative PCRs, clearance, or symptom resolution. This clonotype was sampled from a middle-aged man who had recovered from COVID-19. The chain couples TRBV4-2 to TRBJ2-6, with D possibly TRBD1 on 6 matching bases. Sequenced: PBMCs or T cells enriched from blood (not recorded which). The CDR3 is CASSQEDSSGANVLTF. The DNA of the CDR3 is TGTGCCAGCAGCCAAGAGGACAGCTCTGGGGCCAACGTCCTGACTTTC.